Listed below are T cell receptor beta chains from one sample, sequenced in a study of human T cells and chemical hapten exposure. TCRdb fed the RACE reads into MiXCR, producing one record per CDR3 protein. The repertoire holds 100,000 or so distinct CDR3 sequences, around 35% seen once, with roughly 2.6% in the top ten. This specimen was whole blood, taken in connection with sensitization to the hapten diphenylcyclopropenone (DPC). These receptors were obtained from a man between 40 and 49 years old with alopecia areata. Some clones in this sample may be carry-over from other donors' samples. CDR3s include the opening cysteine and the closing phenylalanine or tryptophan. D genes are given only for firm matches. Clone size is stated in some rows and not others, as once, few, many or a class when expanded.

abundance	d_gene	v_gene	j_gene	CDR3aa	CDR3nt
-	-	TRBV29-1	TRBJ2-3	CSEKGGATDTQYF	TGCAGCGAAAAGGGGGGAGCGACAGATACGCAGTATTTT
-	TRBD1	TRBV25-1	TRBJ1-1	CASDRGDTEAFF	TGTGCCAGCGACAGGGGAGACACTGAAGCTTTCTTT
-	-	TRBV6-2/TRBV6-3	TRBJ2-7	CASSFLDLQDEQYF	TGTGCCAGCAGTTTCCTAGATCTCCAGGACGAGCAGTACTTC
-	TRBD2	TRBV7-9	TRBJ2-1	CASSTGLGNNEQFF	TGTGCCAGCAGCACAGGACTAGGAAACAATGAGCAGTTCTTC
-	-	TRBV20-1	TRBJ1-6	CSARDLFSYNSPLHF	TGCAGTGCTAGAGATCTGTTCTCCTATAATTCACCCCTCCACTTT
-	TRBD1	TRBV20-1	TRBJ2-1	CSARAGQANEQFF	TGCAGTGCTAGAGCCGGACAGGCCAATGAGCAGTTCTTC
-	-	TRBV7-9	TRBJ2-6	CASSPTGSSGANVLTF	TGTGCCAGCAGCCCAACAGGCTCCTCTGGGGCCAACGTCCTGACTTTC
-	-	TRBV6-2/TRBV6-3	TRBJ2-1	CASSYPSLSSYNEQFF	TGTGCCAGCAGTTACCCGTCTCTTAGCTCCTACAATGAGCAGTTCTTC
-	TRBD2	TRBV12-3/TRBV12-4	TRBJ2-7	CASSPGLAPKYEQYF	TGTGCCAGCAGTCCAGGACTAGCGCCAAAGTACGAGCAGTACTTC
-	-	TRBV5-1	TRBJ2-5	CASTETLRETQYF	TGCGCCAGCACCGAAACCTTGCGAGAGACCCAGTACTTC
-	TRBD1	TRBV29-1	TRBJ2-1	CSVGTANEQFF	TGCAGCGTCGGGACAGCCAATGAGCAGTTCTTC
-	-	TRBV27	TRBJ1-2	CASSSTVGAGGYTF	TGTGCCAGCAGTTCAACGGTGGGGGCCGGGGGCTACACCTTC
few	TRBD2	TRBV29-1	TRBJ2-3	CSVVPFTSGSTDTQYF	TGCAGCGTTGTTCCTTTCACTAGCGGTAGCACAGATACGCAGTATTTT
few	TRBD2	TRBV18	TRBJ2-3	CASSPLAGRTDTQYF	TGTGCCAGCTCACCCTTAGCGGGCCGCACAGATACGCAGTATTTT
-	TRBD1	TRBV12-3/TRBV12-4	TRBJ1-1	CASSLGTENTEAFF	TGTGCCAGCAGCCTAGGGACAGAGAACACTGAAGCTTTCTTT
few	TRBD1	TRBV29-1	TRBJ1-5	CSGSTGGNQPQHF	TGCAGCGGGTCTACAGGGGGTAATCAGCCCCAGCATTTT
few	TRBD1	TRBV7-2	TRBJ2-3	CASSQGQGALDTQYF	TGTGCCAGCAGCCAAGGACAGGGGGCTTTAGATACGCAGTATTTT
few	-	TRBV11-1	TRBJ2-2	CASSLGTANTGELFF	TGTGCCAGCAGCTTAGGGACGGCGAACACCGGGGAGCTGTTTTTT
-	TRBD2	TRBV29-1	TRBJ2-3	CSVGGGLAGGTDTQYF	TGCAGCGTTGGGGGGGGACTAGCGGGAGGCACAGATACGCAGTATTTT
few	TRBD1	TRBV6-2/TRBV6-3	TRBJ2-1	CASTFSGRQGEQFF	TGTGCCAGCACTTTTTCGGGACGACAGGGTGAGCAGTTCTTC
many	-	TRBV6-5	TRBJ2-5	CASSYVGPERQETQYF	TGTGCCAGCAGTTACGTGGGCCCAGAGAGACAAGAGACCCAGTACTTC
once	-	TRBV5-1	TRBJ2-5	CASSLDRRAGRETQYF	TGCGCCAGCAGCTTGGATCGGCGGGCAGGGAGGGAGACCCAGTACTTC
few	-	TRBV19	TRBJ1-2	CASIARGSVNYGYTF	TGTGCCAGCATAGCCCGGGGCAGCGTTAACTATGGCTACACCTTC
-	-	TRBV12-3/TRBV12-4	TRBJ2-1	CASSLGYYNEQFF	TGTGCCAGCAGTTTAGGCTACTACAATGAGCAGTTCTTC
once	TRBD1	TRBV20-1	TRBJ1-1	CSARDRGGGQNTEAFF	TGCAGTGCTAGAGATCGGGGAGGGGGCCAGAACACTGAAGCTTTCTTT
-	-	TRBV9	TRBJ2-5	CASSVNTGKGETQYF	TGTGCCAGCAGCGTAAATACGGGAAAGGGAGAGACCCAGTACTTC
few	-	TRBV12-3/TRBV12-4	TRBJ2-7	CASSLAVAYEQYF	TGTGCCAGCAGTTTAGCGGTTGCCTACGAGCAGTACTTC
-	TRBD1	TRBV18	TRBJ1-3	CASSPRGTGSSGNTIYF	TGTGCCAGCTCACCACGCGGGACAGGGAGCTCTGGAAACACCATATATTTT
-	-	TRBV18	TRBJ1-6	CASSPNRDTNSPLHF	TGTGCCAGCTCACCTAACAGGGATACTAATTCACCCCTCCACTTT
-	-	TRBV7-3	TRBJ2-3	CASSSTSDTQYF	TGTGCCAGCAGCTCCACTTCAGATACGCAGTATTTT
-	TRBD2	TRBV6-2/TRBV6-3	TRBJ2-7	CASADPTGTSVSYEQYF	TGTGCCAGCGCCGACCCTACCGGGACTAGCGTCTCCTACGAGCAGTACTTC
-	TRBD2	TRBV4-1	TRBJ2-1	CASSQRESRLSEQFF	TGCGCCAGCAGCCAGCGGGAGTCCCGCCTGAGTGAGCAGTTCTTC
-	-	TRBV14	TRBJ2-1	CASSRGANNEQFF	TGTGCCAGCAGCCGCGGGGCCAACAATGAGCAGTTCTTC
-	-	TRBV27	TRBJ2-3	CASTPGGAPGGTQYF	TGTGCCAGCACCCCAGGGGGGGCCCCGGGCGGTACGCAGTATTTT
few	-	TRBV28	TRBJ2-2	CASSRERALELFF	TGTGCCAGCAGTCGGGAAAGGGCCCTCGAGCTGTTTTTT
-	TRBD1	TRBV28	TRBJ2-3	CASSPDRGHTDTQYF	TGTGCCAGCAGCCCCGACAGGGGACACACAGATACGCAGTATTTT
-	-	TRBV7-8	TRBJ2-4	CASSLVAGTGNIQYF	TGTGCCAGCAGCTTAGTAGCAGGGACTGGAAACATTCAGTACTTC
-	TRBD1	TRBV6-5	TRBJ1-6	CASSYRGQGARSPLHF	TGTGCCAGCAGTTACCGCGGACAGGGGGCAAGGTCACCCCTCCACTTT
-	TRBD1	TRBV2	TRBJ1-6	CASSELTGGLPSSYNSPLHF	TGTGCCAGCAGTGAACTTACAGGGGGTCTACCGAGCTCCTATAATTCACCCCTCCACTTT
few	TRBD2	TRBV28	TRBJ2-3	CASSLAGAQYF	TGTGCCAGCAGTTTAGCGGGAGCGCAGTATTTT
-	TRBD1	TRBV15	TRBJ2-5	CATSRGQGASETQYF	TGTGCCACCAGCAGAGGACAGGGGGCGAGTGAGACCCAGTACTTC
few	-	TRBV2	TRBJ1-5	CASSVRAGGGHSNQPQHF	TGTGCCAGCAGTGTTCGGGCAGGTGGGGGTCATAGCAATCAGCCCCAGCATTTT
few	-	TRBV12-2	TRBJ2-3	CASRRGRLADTQYF	TGTGCAAGTCGCCGTGGGAGGCTAGCGGATACGCAGTATTTT
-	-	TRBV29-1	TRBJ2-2	CSVVRGTGTGELFF	TGCAGCGTTGTTCGGGGGACGGGAACCGGGGAGCTGTTTTTT
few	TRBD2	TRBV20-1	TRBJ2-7	CSARDRLAGDFYEQYF	TGCAGTGCTAGGGACCGACTAGCGGGAGACTTCTACGAGCAGTACTTC